The sequence of this T cell receptor (beta chain) was determined in a study of cytomegalovirus exposure and HLA in healthy donors. The PCR made use of 60 Vbeta and 13 Jbeta primers. TCRdb keeps only in-frame clones here, not all; method: immunoSEQ multiplex PCR. The table records over 100,000 clones, about 61% of them present only once. Germline CDR1 is MNHEY and CDR2 is SVGAGI. CDR3 length: 13 residues. J was trimmed by 10 bases and V by 6 bases; bases with no gene match: 10. The V call is TRBV6-5, the J call TRBJ1-1, with 8 bases aligning to TRBD1. The sequenced material came from PBMCs. The origin of this receptor is a woman aged 25-40 years in good health and CMV-seronegative. CDR3 sequence reads: CASSPNGQGRAFF. The CDR3, as DNA: TGTGCCAGCAGCCCCAACGGACAGGGTCGAGCTTTCTTT.